Following are 28 T cell receptor beta chains from one sample sequenced in a study of shared clonotypes between healthy human individuals. TCRdb's table, derived via immunoSEQ multiplex PCR, lists solely in-frame clones and lacks some. Of around 1 million clones in the sample, 76% are singletons; the top ten hold about 1.5%. The sequenced sample was memory CD4+ T cells sorted from blood. Subset of the sample: CD45RA-negative fraction. All receptors come from a man between 18 and 35 years old in good health.

CDR3 amino acids: CASSHPGDGYTF. CDR3 bases: TGTGCCAGCAGTCACCCGGGTGATGGCTACACCTTC. The chain joins TRBV7-2 to TRBJ1-2, with D hard to call. V was clipped by 6 bases and J by 6 bases, with 11 bases between them. Germline-derived CDR1 and CDR2 are SGHTA and FQGNSA. CDR3 length: 12 amino acids.

The gene calls are TRBV7-2 and TRBJ2-1; 11 nucleotides match TRBD2. The germline V gene has CDR1 SGHTA and CDR2 FQGNSA. The junction had 16 bases not matched to a gene; V was cut back by 4 bases and J by 8 bases. The CDR3 runs to 18 residues. CDR3 loop: CASSSRTSGPLRRDEQFF. The CDR3 region has the DNA TGTGCCAGCAGCTCCCGGACTAGCGGGCCTCTCAGGAGGGATGAGCAGTTCTTC.

Points on this clone: Distinct nucleotide sequences in the sample also encode this CDR3. The chain links TRBV7-2 to TRBJ2-7; the D is unclear. Trimming shortened V by 5 bases and J by 2 bases, and 13 bases separated the two germline ends. This CDR3 comprises 14 residues. Germline V gene data show CDR1 as SGHTA and CDR2 as FQGNSA. This CDR3 reads CASSLNRVAYEQYF. As DNA, the CDR3 is TGTGCCAGCAGCCTGAATCGGGTGGCCTACGAGCAGTACTTC.

The genes are TRBV14 and TRBJ2-5; no firm D call. The V and J ends lost 6 bases and 2 bases respectively, with 13 bases between them. From germline, CDR1 is SGHDN and CDR2 FVKESK. The CDR3 runs to 14 residues. CDR3 residues: CASSQYSKQETQYF. As DNA, the CDR3 is TGTGCCAGCAGTCAATACAGCAAACAAGAGACCCAGTACTTC.

The V call is TRBV4-3, the J call TRBJ2-1, with D perhaps matching TRBD1 or TRBD2 (7 bases each). The CDR3 runs to 17 residues. V shed 1 base and J shed 7 bases, with 20 bases lying between them. Germline CDR1 and CDR2: LGHNA and YSLEER. The CDR3 region has the DNA TGCGCCAGCAGCCAAGTGGGCGTGCGAGCGGGACAGAATGAGCAGTTCTTC. Translated, it gives CASSQVGVRAGQNEQFF.

The V call is TRBV7-8, the J call TRBJ1-1, with D possibly matching TRBD1 (5 bases). Per the germline V gene, CDR1 is SGHVS and CDR2 is FQNEAQ. The V and J ends lost 4 bases and 3 bases respectively, with 9 bases between them. The CDR3 is made up of 13 amino acids. DNA for the CDR3: TGTGCCAGCAGCTCCCAGGGTCACACTGAAGCTTTCTTT. It is translated as CASSSQGHTEAFF.

The chain uses TRBV5-1 and TRBJ1-3; TRBD1 is a possible D gene (5 bases). With 0 bases removed from V and 0 bases from J, the gap between germline ends came to 10 bases. This CDR3 is built from 16 residues. The germline V gene encodes CDR1 SGHRS and CDR2 YFSETQ. The CDR3 loop is CASSLDGGSSGNTIYF. CDR3 nucleotides: TGCGCCAGCAGCTTGGACGGGGGTAGCTCTGGAAACACCATATATTTT.

The V call is TRBV2, the J call TRBJ1-1; perhaps TRBD1 as D (5 bases). CDR1 is SNHLY and CDR2 is FYNNEI in the germline V gene. The CDR3 spans 15 residues. V dropped 5 bases and J dropped 6 bases, with 19 bases sitting between them. The CDR3 DNA sequence: TGTGCCAGCAGTCAGTCCCTTGGGGGGAGGGCTGAAGCTTTCTTT. Amino acid sequence: CASSQSLGGRAEAFF.

V and J are TRBV29-1 and TRBJ2-7; TRBD1 matches at 8 bases. Germline CDR1 SQVTM, CDR2 ANQGSEA. The CDR3 runs to 13 residues. Germline trimming cut 3 bases from V and 4 bases from J; bases unmatched to any gene: 5. Here the CDR3 DNA reads TGCAGCGTTGAGGGCAGGGGGCTGTACGAGCAGTACTTC. Amino acid sequence: CSVEGRGLYEQYF.

V and J are TRBV9 and TRBJ2-3; D not resolved. The CDR3 runs 15 residues. V lost 0 bases and J 1 base, leaving 9 bases between the germline ends. CDR1 and CDR2 (germline): SGDLS, YYNGEE. The CDR3 DNA is TGTGCCAGCAGCGTAGGTAGCAGAGGCACAGATACGCAGTATTTT. Its protein is CASSVGSRGTDTQYF.

The chain couples TRBV20-1 to TRBJ2-7; D not certain. The V gene's germline CDR1 is DFQATT and CDR2 SNEGSKA (reference sequence). V was trimmed by 3 bases and J by 5 bases, leaving 8 bases between them. CDR3 size: 11 residues. DNA of the CDR3: TGCAGTGCTAGGCTGTCTGACGAGCAGTACTTC. Translated, it gives CSARLSDEQYF.

This clone was observed a few times. The genes are TRBV7-2 and TRBJ2-7; D is possibly TRBD1 (6 bases). Deletions cut 3 bases from V and 2 bases from J, with 11 bases between. This CDR3 has 14 amino acids. Germline-derived CDR1 and CDR2 are SGHTA and FQGNSA. The chain's CDR3 is CASSFGQRTYEQYF. The CDR3 DNA is TGTGCCAGCAGCTTCGGACAGAGAACCTACGAGCAGTACTTC.

There are a few counts of this clone. The chain couples TRBV19 to TRBJ2-3; D possibly corresponds to TRBD2 (6 bases). There are 11 residues in the CDR3. Trimming removed 5 bases at V and 13 bases at J, with 13 bases between. Germline assignment: CDR1 LNHDA and CDR2 SQIVND (reference sequence). CDR3 sequence reads: CASSLAGLKYF. DNA of the CDR3: TGTGCCAGTAGTCTCGCGGGACTTAAGTATTTT.

Note on this clone: The sample carries other DNA sequences with the same CDR3. The chain uses TRBV18 and TRBJ2-5; 7 bases line up with TRBD2. CDR1 is KGHSH and CDR2 is LQKENI in the germline V gene. The CDR3 is made up of 14 amino acids. Trimming took 3 bases from V and 5 from J; bases not matched to a gene: 6. The CDR3 nucleotides are TGTGCCAGCTCACCGGGACTATCCCAGGAGACCCAGTACTTC. Its translation is CASSPGLSQETQYF. Based on the CDR3 plus reference TRBV18 and TRBJ2-5, the full variable domain is NAGVMQNPRHLVRRRGQEARLRCSPMKGHSHVYWYRQLPEEGLKFMVYLQKENIIDESGMPKERFSAEFPKEGPSILRIQQVVRGDSAAYFCASSPGLSQETQYFGPGTRLLVL.

This clone was detected only a few times. V is TRBV30 and J is TRBJ1-2; D unclear. The V end lost 1 base, the J end lost 4 bases, and 10 bases lay between the germline ends. The CDR3 spans 13 residues. The V gene's germline CDR1 is GTSNPN and CDR2 SVGIG (reference sequence). The CDR3 loop reads CAWSDMGTYGYTF. CDR3 sequence (DNA): TGTGCCTGGAGTGATATGGGAACCTATGGCTACACCTTC.

V usage is TRBV9 and J usage is TRBJ1-2; TRBD1 matches at 7 bases. The CDR3 covers 15 residues. CDR1 SGDLS and CDR2 YYNGEE come from the germline V gene. V trimming: 3 bases; J trimming: 4 bases; junction bases outside the gene matches: 9. In nucleotides, the CDR3 is TGTGCCAGCAGCGGCGCAGGGGGGAGCTCCTATGGCTACACCTTC. Protein: CASSGAGGSSYGYTF.

The chain recombines TRBV29-1 with TRBJ2-7, with TRBD1 matching 10 bases. The length of the CDR3 is 13 residues. Germline V gives CDR1 SQVTM, CDR2 ANQGSEA. With V trimmed by 5 bases and J by 5 bases, 6 bases remained unmatched. The CDR3 here is CSVHGTGAHEQYF. The CDR3 DNA sequence: TGCAGCGTTCACGGGACAGGGGCTCACGAGCAGTACTTC.

This chain uses TRBV5-1 with TRBJ2-5; perhaps D is TRBD1 or TRBD2 (6 bases each). Trimming cost V 0 bases and J 6 bases, with 12 bases left between them. The CDR3 consists of 14 residues. Germline V gene lookup returns CDR1 SGHRS and CDR2 YFSETQ. The CDR3 spells CASSLEGGGKTQYF. The DNA for the CDR3 is TGCGCCAGCAGCTTGGAGGGGGGTGGAAAGACCCAGTACTTC.

This chain links TRBV20-1 with TRBJ2-1; D gene ambiguous. The germline CDR1 and CDR2 sequences are DFQATT and SNEGSKA (reference sequence). The V and J ends lost 4 bases and 5 bases respectively, with 6 bases between them. The CDR3 spans 11 residues. The CDR3 spells CSATTHNEQFF. The CDR3 DNA reads TGCAGTGCTACAACCCACAATGAGCAGTTCTTC.

The rearrangement links TRBV23-1 to TRBJ1-5; TRBD1 matches at 9 bases. TRBV23-1 is filed as an ORF, its function uncertain. This CDR3 contains 19 residues. Trimming cost V 4 bases and J 6 bases; bases outside gene matches: 19. The CDR3 protein is CASSPTSDRGVEGSQPQHF. In nucleotides, the CDR3 is TGCGCCAGCAGTCCGACCTCGGACAGGGGTGTCGAAGGTAGTCAGCCCCAGCATTTT.

In its sample, this clone was seen a few times. The CDR3 protein is CASSHFQTGGNYGYTF. The DNA of the CDR3 is TGTGCCAGCAGTCATTTCCAGACAGGGGGAAACTATGGCTACACCTTC. V and J are TRBV2 and TRBJ1-2; 9 bases match TRBD1. V lost 5 bases, J lost 2 bases, and 9 bases stayed unmatched. The CDR3 covers 16 residues. CDR1 SNHLY and CDR2 FYNNEI come from the germline V gene.

The genes are TRBV4-1 and TRBJ1-1, with a weak D call TRBD1 (5 bases). The V gene's germline CDR1 is MGHRA and CDR2 YSYEKL. This CDR3 has 17 amino acids. Trimming shortened V by 4 bases and J by 0 bases, and 18 bases separated the two germline ends. The CDR3 DNA reads as TGCGCCAGCAGCCCCCCCACAGGCGCTTTAATGAACACTGAAGCTTTCTTT. Amino acids: CASSPPTGALMNTEAFF.

The chain has TRBV11-2 and TRBJ1-2, with 7 bases identical to TRBD1. Germline CDR1 SGHAT, CDR2 FQNNGV. V lost 2 bases and J lost 2; bases outside the gene matches: 5. This CDR3 has 15 residues. This CDR3 is CASSLTGVGNYGYTF. The CDR3 DNA is TGTGCCAGCAGCTTAACAGGGGTTGGGAACTATGGCTACACCTTC.

The chain couples TRBV19 to TRBJ1-5, with TRBD1 identical over 8 bases. Trimming took 5 bases from V and 7 from J; bases not matched to a gene: 7. Germline-derived CDR1 and CDR2 are LNHDA and SQIVND (reference sequence). The CDR3 consists of 14 residues. CDR3 nucleotides: TGTGCCAGTAGTTCCATACAGGGGGGGCAGCCCCAGCATTTT. Translation gives CASSSIQGGQPQHF.

This clone came up once. The chain couples TRBV18 to TRBJ1-4; 7 nucleotides align to TRBD1. There are 15 residues in the CDR3. CDR1 KGHSH and CDR2 LQKENI come from the germline V gene. Germline trimming cut 4 bases from V and 8 bases from J; bases unmatched to any gene: 10. The CDR3 DNA reads TGTGCCAGCTCACAGTTACAGGGGTCCCGCGAAAAACTGTTTTTT. It yields the protein CASSQLQGSREKLFF.

This clone has only one observation. The chain recombines TRBV7-9 with TRBJ2-1; TRBD2 agrees at 9 bases. Unmatched junction bases numbered 5, after V lost 6 bases and J lost 5 bases. The CDR3 runs to 14 residues. Germline V lookup: CDR1 SEHNR, CDR2 FQNEAQ (reference sequence). The CDR3 DNA follows: TGTGCCAGCAGTTTACGGACTAGCGACAATGAGCAGTTCTTC. Translated: CASSLRTSDNEQFF.

The V call is TRBV5-1, the J call TRBJ1-2; the D is unclear. The CDR3 contains 15 residues. Trimming took 0 bases from V and 5 from J, leaving 14 bases between them. Germline V CDR1 and CDR2: SGHRS, YFSETQ. The CDR3 bases are TGCGCCAGCAGCTTGGTTCCACAGTCCCGATATGGCTACACCTTC. It yields the protein CASSLVPQSRYGYTF.

This sequence joins TRBV9 and TRBJ1-6; the D gene is possibly TRBD1 (5 bases). The germline gives CDR1 SGDLS, CDR2 YYNGEE. The V gene lost 0 bases and the J gene lost 4 bases, with 8 bases spanning the gap. This CDR3 has 15 residues. The CDR3 coding sequence is TGTGCCAGCAGCGTAGCTGGGGGGTATAATTCACCCCTCCACTTT. It yields the protein CASSVAGGYNSPLHF.